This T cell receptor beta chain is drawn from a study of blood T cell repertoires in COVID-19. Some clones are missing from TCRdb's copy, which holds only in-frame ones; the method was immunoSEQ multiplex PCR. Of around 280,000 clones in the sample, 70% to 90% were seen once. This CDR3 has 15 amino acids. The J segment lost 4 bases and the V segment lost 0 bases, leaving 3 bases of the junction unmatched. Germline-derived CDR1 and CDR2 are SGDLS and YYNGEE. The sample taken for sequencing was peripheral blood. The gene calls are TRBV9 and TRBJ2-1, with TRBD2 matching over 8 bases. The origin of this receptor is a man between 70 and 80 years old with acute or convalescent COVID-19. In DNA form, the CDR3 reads TGTGCCAGCAGCGTAGGAGCTAGCGGGTACAATGAGCAGTTCTTC. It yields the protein CASSVGASGYNEQFF.